The 21 T cell receptor beta chains below come from one sample, sequenced in a study of blood T cell repertoires in COVID-19. The data were produced by immunoSEQ multiplex PCR, yet TCRdb's version contains in-frame clones alone and is incomplete. The data contain 95,000 to 120,000 clones, around 81% of them seen just once; the ten biggest clones take up 4% to 4.5%. The sequencing input was peripheral blood. The source is a woman in her seventies with acute or convalescent COVID-19.

This clone has just one count. J is TRBJ1-1 and V is TRBV5-4, with 8 bases fitting TRBD1. The CDR3 spans 14 residues. V gave up 3 bases and J gave up 1 base; unmatched junction bases: 2. CDR1 is SGHNT, CDR2 YYREEE, per germline (reference sequence). This chain's CDR3 is CASSSGQGNTEAFF. In DNA form, the CDR3 reads TGTGCCAGCAGCTCCGGACAGGGGAACACTGAAGCTTTCTTT.

The chain couples TRBV12-3 or TRBV12-4 to TRBJ2-7; no definite D call. CDR3 length: 12 residues. V gave up 6 bases and J gave up 3 bases, with 9 bases separating them. Here the CDR3 reads CASSPPFYEQYV. The CDR3 region has the DNA TGTGCCAGCAGCCCTCCGTTCTACGAGCAGTACGTC.

The chain carries TRBV2 and TRBJ1-1; D ambiguous. Looked up from germline, CDR1 is SNHLY and CDR2 is FYNNEI. The germline V and J ends were trimmed by 4 bases and 5 bases, with 11 bases remaining between them. CDR3 length equals 13 residues. The CDR3 is CASSVARETEAFF. The CDR3 bases are TGTGCCAGCAGTGTTGCTCGGGAGACTGAAGCTTTCTTT.

The J gene is TRBJ1-2, the V gene TRBV11-3; D uncertain. Germline V lookup: CDR1 SGHNT, CDR2 YENEEA. Trimming took 0 bases from V and 8 from J, leaving 10 bases between them. CDR3 length: 13 residues. The CDR3 sequence: CASSLDGGGGYTF. The CDR3 bases are TGTGCCAGCAGCTTAGACGGCGGCGGGGGCTACACCTTC. Supplemented by reference TRBV11-3 and TRBJ1-2, the full variable domain reads EAGVVQSPRYKIIEKKQPVAFWCNPISGHNTLYWYLQNLGQGPELLIRYENEEAVDDSQLPKDRFSAERLKGVDSTLKIQPAELGDSAVYLCASSLDGGGGYTFGSGTRLTVV.

The chain combines TRBV28 with TRBJ2-3; no reliable D call. V shed 6 bases and J shed 7 bases, with 8 bases lying between them. CDR1 and CDR2 (germline): MDHEN, SYDVKM. CDR3 size: 11 residues. The CDR3 DNA is TGTGCCAGCAGCAACAGCTATACGCAGTATTTT. Its translation: CASSNSYTQYF. The full variable domain, in which reference TRBV28 and TRBJ2-3 provide the parts outside the CDR3, is DVKVTQSSRYLVKRTGEKVFLECVQDMDHENMFWYRQDPGLGLRLIYFSYDVKMKEKGDIPEGYSVSREKKERFSLILESASTNQTSMYLCASSNSYTQYFGPGTRLTVL.

The chain carries TRBV27 and TRBJ1-6; a possible D gene is TRBD1 (5 bases). The V and J ends lost 5 bases and 9 bases respectively, with 11 bases between them. Germline V gene lookup returns CDR1 MNHEY and CDR2 SMNVEV (reference sequence). CDR3 size: 13 residues. The CDR3: CASSPQTVSPLHF. The CDR3 region has the DNA TGTGCCAGCAGTCCCCAGACAGTTTCACCCCTCCACTTT.

V usage is TRBV5-1 and J usage is TRBJ1-1; the match to TRBD1 covers 9 bases. The CDR3 totals 14 residues. After removal of 7 bases from V and 1 base from J, the junction contained 5 bases not matched to a gene. The germline gives CDR1 SGHRS, CDR2 YFSETQ. CDR3 residues: CASAQGQGNTEAFF. DNA for the CDR3: TGCGCCAGCGCCCAGGGACAGGGGAACACTGAAGCTTTCTTT.

V gene TRBV4-2 combines with J gene TRBJ1-6; 7 bases agree with TRBD1. Trimming at V came to 3 bases and at J to 6 bases, leaving 5 bases not matched to a gene. Germline V gene data show CDR1 as LGHNA and CDR2 as YNFKEQ. CDR3 length: 15 amino acids. The CDR3 nucleotides are TGTGCCAGCAGCCACTTCCGGGACAGTAATTCACCCCTCCACTTT. Translation: CASSHFRDSNSPLHF.

The genes are TRBV20-1 and TRBJ1-1, with D possibly matching TRBD1 (5 bases). The CDR3 extends over 12 amino acids. Germline assignment: CDR1 DFQATT and CDR2 SNEGSKA (reference sequence). The germline V and J ends were trimmed by 3 bases and 6 bases, with 11 bases remaining between them. The CDR3 region is CSASQGIPEAFF. CDR3 DNA sequence: TGCAGTGCTAGTCAGGGCATTCCTGAAGCTTTCTTT.

This clone was seen a single time. The rearrangement uses TRBV20-1 and TRBJ2-7; the D gene is possibly TRBD1 (5 bases). Trimming removed 2 bases from V and 7 bases from J, with 9 bases in between. Per germline, CDR1 DFQATT and CDR2 SNEGSKA (reference sequence). CDR3 size: 11 residues. The CDR3 sequence is CSARSNREQYV. The DNA of the CDR3 is TGCAGTGCTAGATCTAACAGGGAGCAGTACGTC.

This chain connects TRBV10-1 to TRBJ2-2; D possibly corresponds to TRBD1 (6 bases). This CDR3 region has 14 residues. Germline V gives CDR1 WNHNN, CDR2 SYGVQD (reference sequence). The ends were cut back, 2 bases at V and 5 bases at J, with 9 bases in the middle. The DNA of the CDR3 is TGCGCCAGCAGTGAGCCAGGGGTAACCGGGGAGCTGTTTTTT. This encodes CASSEPGVTGELFF.

The chain carries TRBV28 and TRBJ2-7; 7 positions match TRBD1. Germline V gives CDR1 MDHEN, CDR2 SYDVKM. V shed 8 bases, J shed 5 bases, and the junction held 6 bases outside the gene matches. The CDR3 is 12 residues long. The CDR3 nucleotides are TGTGCCAGCGGCACAGGGGTACACGAGCAGTACTTC. Protein: CASGTGVHEQYF.

The CDR3 reads CAIKGLADSGDTQYF. The CDR3, as DNA: TGTGCCATCAAGGGACTAGCGGATTCGGGGGATACGCAGTATTTT. The chain combines TRBV10-3 with TRBJ2-3; 11 nucleotides match TRBD2. Germline CDR1 ENHRY, CDR2 SYGVKD. Germline trimming cut 7 bases from V and 6 bases from J; bases unmatched to any gene: 9. The CDR3 loop spans 15 amino acids.

This rearrangement joins TRBV7-8 to TRBJ1-2, with 12 bases aligning to TRBD1. The CDR3 contains 15 residues. V shed 7 bases and J 3 bases; nucleotides not matched to a gene: 6. CDR1 is SGHVS, CDR2 FQNEAQ, per germline. The CDR3 reads CASTRDRGLDYGYTF. CDR3 bases: TGTGCCAGCACCCGGGACAGGGGGCTTGACTATGGCTACACCTTC.

V and J are TRBV12-2 and TRBJ1-2; the D call in the table, TRBD1, was not verified against the DNA. TRBV12-2 is marked as a pseudogene. This CDR3 spans 13 amino acids. The CDR3 DNA is TGTGCAAGTCGCCTGGACAGGGCAGGTGGCTACACCTTC. Residues: CASRLDRAGGYTF.

The chain uses TRBV4-2 and TRBJ2-3, with D unclear. Germline-derived CDR1 and CDR2 are LGHNA and YNFKEQ. The CDR3 extends over 11 amino acids. Trimming removed 3 bases at V and 5 bases at J, with 3 bases between. The CDR3 coding sequence is TGTGCCAGCAGCCACAAAGATACGCAGTATTTT. This sequence encodes CASSHKDTQYF.

The chain recombines TRBV19 with TRBJ1-2; possible D gene TRBD1, 5 bases. The CDR3 contains 13 residues. Trimming took off 9 bases at V and 0 bases at J, with 11 bases between the two ends. Germline CDR1 LNHDA, CDR2 SQIVND (reference sequence). The DNA of the CDR3 is TGTGCCAGCAGACAGAGAACTAACTATGGCTACACCTTC. Its translation is CASRQRTNYGYTF.

The J gene is TRBJ1-5, the V gene TRBV6-6, with TRBD1 matching 8 bases. The V and J ends lost 6 bases and 7 bases, in that order; junction bases with no gene match: 5. Germline loops: CDR1 MNHNY, CDR2 SVGAGI (reference sequence). The CDR3 has 13 amino acids. The CDR3 DNA is TGTGCCAGCAGCCTCTCAGGGGGCCAGCCCCAGCATTTT. This codes for CASSLSGGQPQHF.

This chain links TRBV28 with TRBJ1-2; TRBD1 is a possible D gene (5 bases). Germline lookup yields CDR1 MDHEN and CDR2 SYDVKM. V lost 6 bases and J 4 bases, leaving 9 bases between the germline ends. The CDR3 is 12 amino acids. This CDR3 is CASSRVGYGYTF. The CDR3 DNA sequence: TGTGCCAGCAGCAGGGTCGGCTATGGCTACACCTTC.

The V gene is TRBV5-1, the J gene TRBJ2-5; D gene unclear. Trimming cost V 3 bases and J 2 bases, with 14 bases left between them. The length of the CDR3 is 15 residues. The germline CDR1 and CDR2 sequences are SGHRS and YFSETQ. The CDR3 loop reads CASSSKSPRQETQYF. CDR3 DNA: TGCGCCAGCAGCTCCAAAAGCCCAAGACAAGAGACCCAGTACTTC.

With respect to this clone: A read error may produce the germline difference seen at one junction end. The gene calls are TRBV7-2 and TRBJ1-1, with D unresolved. The CDR3 covers 14 residues. The V gene's germline CDR1 is SGHTA and CDR2 FQGNSA. The CDR3 spells CASTRTPQNAEAFF. CDR3 DNA sequence: TGTGCCAGCACCCGGACTCCTCAGAACGCTGAAGCTTTCTTT.